One sample yielded the 8 T cell receptor beta chains listed below, sequenced in a study of shared clonotypes between healthy human individuals. Some clones are missing from TCRdb's copy, which holds only in-frame ones; the method was immunoSEQ multiplex PCR. This sample yields around 2,000,000 clones, of which 95% are seen a single time; approximately 0.13% belongs to the top ten. The specimen sequenced was naive CD4+ T cells sorted from blood. Subset: CD45RA+ positively selected. Source of these receptors: a man aged 18 to 30 in good health.

This clone was recorded only once. The rearrangement links TRBV10-1 to TRBJ2-1; 8 nucleotides agree with TRBD1. CDR3 length equals 17 residues. Trimming at V came to 4 bases and at J to 3 bases, leaving 11 bases not matched to a gene. From germline, CDR1 is WNHNN and CDR2 SYGVQD (reference sequence). CDR3 sequence (DNA): TGCGCCAGCAGTGCCCTGACAGGGGCCGGGGGCTACAATGAGCAGTTCTTC. It codes for CASSALTGAGGYNEQFF.

The rearrangement uses TRBV4-3 and TRBJ1-2, with D maybe TRBD1 (5 bases). V lost 8 bases and J 4 bases, leaving 11 bases between the germline ends. The CDR3 has 12 residues. CDR1 and CDR2 from the germline V gene are LGHNA and YSLEER. The CDR3 loop reads CASRGTGYGYTF. Here the CDR3 DNA reads TGCGCCAGCCGCGGGACCGGCTATGGCTACACCTTC.

The V call is TRBV4-1, the J call TRBJ2-7; no clear D gene. Germline V gene sequence: CDR1 MGHRA, CDR2 YSYEKL. The CDR3 extends over 14 amino acids. The V end was cut by 2 bases, the J end by 4 bases, with 12 bases between. The CDR3 DNA reads TGCGCCAGCAGCCAACTCTTAACCTTTTACGAGCAGTACTTC. Translating it yields CASSQLLTFYEQYF.

This clone was counted a single time. This chain uses TRBV6-1 with TRBJ1-1; D is undetermined. Germline V CDR1 and CDR2: MNHNS, SASEGT. This CDR3 spans 13 amino acids. V was clipped by 4 bases and J by 1 base, with 7 bases between them. The DNA for the CDR3 is TGTGCCAGCAGTGCGTCAGGGAACACTGAAGCTTTCTTT. Amino acids: CASSASGNTEAFF.

The J gene is TRBJ2-1, the V gene TRBV18; 10 bases match TRBD2. Trimming cost V 3 bases and J 0 bases; bases outside gene matches: 5. Per germline, CDR1 KGHSH and CDR2 LQKENI. The CDR3 consists of 17 residues. CDR3 residues: CASSPSSGSLSYNEQFF. DNA for the CDR3: TGTGCCAGCTCACCGTCTAGCGGGAGCCTCTCCTACAATGAGCAGTTCTTC.

The CDR3 loop reads CASSFEGTSGANVLTF. CDR3 DNA: TGCGCCAGCAGCTTCGAGGGAACCTCTGGGGCCAACGTCCTGACTTTC. This chain links TRBV5-1 with TRBJ2-6; D might be TRBD2 (5 bases). The germline gives CDR1 SGHRS, CDR2 YFSETQ. Trimming removed 2 bases at V and 0 bases at J, with 9 bases between. The CDR3 loop spans 16 amino acids.

As concerns this clone: In the same sample, other DNA sequences code for this CDR3. The chain combines TRBV10-3 with TRBJ2-7, with unresolved D. V gave up 3 bases and J gave up 5 bases, with 5 bases separating them. The CDR3 is 11 residues long. Germline CDR1 reads ENHRY; CDR2 reads SYGVKD. In nucleotides, the CDR3 is TGTGCCATCAGTGAACTTGACGAGCAGTACTTC. Its translation is CAISELDEQYF.

V gene TRBV7-9 combines with J gene TRBJ1-1; D uncertain. V lost 11 bases to trimming and J lost 1 base, with 14 bases between them. From germline, CDR1 is SEHNR and CDR2 FQNEAQ (reference sequence). This CDR3 is built from 13 residues. The CDR3: CASREGTNTEAFF. CDR3 coding DNA: TGTGCCTCCCGGGAGGGCACGAACACTGAAGCTTTCTTT.